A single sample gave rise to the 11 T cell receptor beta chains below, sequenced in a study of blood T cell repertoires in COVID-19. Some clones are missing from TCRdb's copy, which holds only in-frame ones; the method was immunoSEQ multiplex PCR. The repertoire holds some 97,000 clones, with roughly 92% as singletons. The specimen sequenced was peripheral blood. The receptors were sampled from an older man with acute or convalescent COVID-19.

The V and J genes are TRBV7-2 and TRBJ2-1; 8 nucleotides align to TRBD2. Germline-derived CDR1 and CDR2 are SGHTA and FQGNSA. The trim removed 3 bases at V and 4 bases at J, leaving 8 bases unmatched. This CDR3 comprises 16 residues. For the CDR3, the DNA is TGTGCCAGCAGCTTGCCGGGCCTAGCGGGTTACAATGAGCAGTTCTTC. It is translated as CASSLPGLAGYNEQFF.

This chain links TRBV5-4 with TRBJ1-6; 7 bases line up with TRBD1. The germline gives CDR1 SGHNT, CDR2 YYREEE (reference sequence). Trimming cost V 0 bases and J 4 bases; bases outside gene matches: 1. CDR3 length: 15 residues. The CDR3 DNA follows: TGTGCCAGCAGCTTGGGGGACAGATATAATTCACCCCTCCACTTT. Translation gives CASSLGDRYNSPLHF.

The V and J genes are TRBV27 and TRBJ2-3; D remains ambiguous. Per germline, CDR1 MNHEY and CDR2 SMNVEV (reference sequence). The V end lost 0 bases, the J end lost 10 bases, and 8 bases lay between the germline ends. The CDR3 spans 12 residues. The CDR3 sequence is CASSLSGLAQYF. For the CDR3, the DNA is TGTGCCAGCAGTTTATCGGGCTTAGCGCAGTATTTT.

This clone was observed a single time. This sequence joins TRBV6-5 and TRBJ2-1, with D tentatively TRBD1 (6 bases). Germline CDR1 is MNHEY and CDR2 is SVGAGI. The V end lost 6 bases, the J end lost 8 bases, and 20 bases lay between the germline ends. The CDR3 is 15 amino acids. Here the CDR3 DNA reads TGTGCCAGCAGGCCGATGGGGGCCATACTCTATGAGCAGTTCTTC. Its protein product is CASRPMGAILYEQFF.

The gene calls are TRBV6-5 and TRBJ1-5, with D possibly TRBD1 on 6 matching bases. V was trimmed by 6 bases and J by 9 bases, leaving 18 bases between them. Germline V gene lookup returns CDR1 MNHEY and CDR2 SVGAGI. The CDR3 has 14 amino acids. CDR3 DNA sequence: TGTGCCAGCAGATTAGACGGCCGCAGGGGGCCCCAGCATTTT. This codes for CASRLDGRRGPQHF.

In DNA form, the CDR3 reads TGCGCCAGCAGCTACAGGGGAGCCGGTGACGCTTTCTTT. Protein: CASSYRGAGDAFF. The V call is TRBV5-1, the J call TRBJ1-1; 7 bases align to TRBD1. V gave up 3 bases and J gave up 11 bases; unmatched junction bases: 10. There are 13 residues in the CDR3. Germline loops: CDR1 SGHRS, CDR2 YFSETQ. Together with reference TRBV5-1 and TRBJ1-1, the CDR3 gives the full variable domain: KAGVTQTPRYLIKTRGQQVTLSCSPISGHRSVSWYQQTPGQGLQFLFEYFSETQRNKGNFPGRFSGRQFSNSRSEMNVSTLELGDSALYLCASSYRGAGDAFFGQGTRLTVV.

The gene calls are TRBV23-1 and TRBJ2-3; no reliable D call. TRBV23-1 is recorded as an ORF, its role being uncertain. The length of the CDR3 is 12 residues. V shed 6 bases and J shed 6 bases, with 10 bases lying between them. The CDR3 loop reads CASRHQVDTQYF. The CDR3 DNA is TGCGCCAGCAGGCACCAGGTTGATACGCAGTATTTT.

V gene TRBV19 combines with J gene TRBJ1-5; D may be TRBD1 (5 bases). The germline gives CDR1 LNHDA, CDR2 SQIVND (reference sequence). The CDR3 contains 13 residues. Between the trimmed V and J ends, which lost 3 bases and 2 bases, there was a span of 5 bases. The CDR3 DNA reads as TGTGCCAGTAGTATCAGGGGCAATCAGCCCCAGCATTTT. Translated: CASSIRGNQPQHF.

The CDR3 sequence is CASSEVSGTGELFF. The CDR3 DNA sequence: TGTGCCAGCAGTGAAGTCAGCGGAACCGGGGAGCTGTTTTTT. The chain links TRBV2 to TRBJ2-2, with D maybe TRBD2 (5 bases). This CDR3 contains 14 residues. Trimming left V 1 base short and J 5 bases short, with 8 bases between. The germline V gene has CDR1 SNHLY and CDR2 FYNNEI.

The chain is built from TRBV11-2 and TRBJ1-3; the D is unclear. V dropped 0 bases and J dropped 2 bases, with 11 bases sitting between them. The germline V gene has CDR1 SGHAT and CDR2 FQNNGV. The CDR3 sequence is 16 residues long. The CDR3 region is CASSLDLRGTGNTIYF. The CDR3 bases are TGTGCCAGCAGCTTAGATCTGCGGGGAACTGGAAACACCATATATTTT.

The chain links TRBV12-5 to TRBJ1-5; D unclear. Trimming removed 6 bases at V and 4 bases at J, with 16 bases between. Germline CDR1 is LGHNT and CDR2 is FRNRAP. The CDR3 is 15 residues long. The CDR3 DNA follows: TGTGCTAGTGGCCGCCTCGGCAGGATAAATCAGCCCCAGCATTTT. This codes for CASGRLGRINQPQHF.